Listed below are T cell receptor beta chains from one sample, sequenced in a study of beta chain features in type 1 diabetes. The assay was immunoSEQ multiplex PCR, and TCRdb's table has in-frame clones only and misses some. Counted here are around 280,000 clones, over 14% occurring once; the ten biggest clones make up roughly 0.015%. Specimen: naive CD4+ T cells from blood. These receptors all stem from a man younger than 30 with type 1 diabetes. Each CDR3 is given with its conserved first and last residue. D genes are given only for firm matches. Some rows have no size entry. The others give once, few or many, or a class for an expanded clone.

d_gene	j_gene	v_gene	abundance	len	CDR3aa	CDR3nt
TRBD1	TRBJ1-2	TRBV6-5	NA	12	CASSYGPGTAEF	TGTGCCAGCAGTTATGGGCCAGGGACAGCAGAATTC
TRBD1	TRBJ2-1	TRBV11-2	few	15	CASSFVQGLYNEQFF	TGTGCCAGCAGCTTCGTACAGGGGCTGTACAATGAGCAGTTCTTC
TRBD1	TRBJ2-5	TRBV30	NA	15	CAWSVRQGPGETQYF	TGTGCCTGGAGTGTAAGACAGGGGCCCGGAGAGACCCAGTACTTC
TRBD2	TRBJ2-5	TRBV7-9	NA	16	CASSFQRGGPGETQYF	TGTGCCAGCAGCTTCCAGCGGGGGGGCCCGGGAGAGACCCAGTACTTC
TRBD1	TRBJ1-4	TRBV2	NA	14	CASSVEAGGEKLFF	TGTGCCAGCAGTGTGGAGGCAGGGGGAGAAAAACTGTTTTTT
TRBD1	TRBJ1-1	TRBV6-5	NA	16	CASSYTSGTGPTEAFF	TGTGCCAGCAGTTACACCTCCGGGACAGGGCCCACTGAAGCTTTCTTT
NA	TRBJ2-5	TRBV7-2	few	12	CASRGLVETQYF	TGTGCCAGCAGGGGACTCGTGGAGACCCAGTACTTC
NA	TRBJ2-2	TRBV30	NA	14	CAWTRGAYTGELFF	TGTGCCTGGACACGGGGAGCGTACACCGGGGAGCTGTTTTTT
TRBD2	TRBJ2-7	TRBV18	few	15	CASSPGLAGTYEQYF	TGTGCCAGCTCACCGGGACTAGCGGGGACCTACGAGCAGTACTTC
NA	TRBJ2-2	TRBV19	few	15	CAPVQGSKNTGELFF	TGTGCCCCGGTTCAGGGAAGTAAAAACACCGGGGAGCTGTTTTTT
TRBD1	TRBJ1-2	TRBV15	few	15	CATSRGNRGGYGYTF	TGTGCCACCAGCAGAGGAAACAGGGGAGGCTATGGCTACACCTTC
NA	TRBJ1-2	TRBV11-2	few	11	CASGVRGGYTF	TGTGCCAGCGGCGTGAGAGGTGGCTACACCTTC
NA	TRBJ1-6	TRBV2	few	14	CASSDSSYNSPLHF	TGTGCCAGCAGTGACAGCTCCTATAATTCACCCCTCCACTTT
NA	TRBJ1-1	TRBV7-9	few	15	CASSLAPQGNTEAFF	TGTGCCAGCAGCTTAGCGCCACAGGGGAACACTGAAGCTTTCTTT
NA	TRBJ1-2	TRBV5-6	few	13	CASSLAGQDGYTF	TGTGCCAGCAGCTTGGCAGGGCAGGATGGCTACACCTTC
TRBD1	TRBJ2-3	TRBV7-2	NA	15	CASRAGQGDTDTQYF	TGTGCCAGCAGGGCGGGACAGGGCGATACAGATACGCAGTATTTT
NA	TRBJ1-3	TRBV4-2	NA	17	CASSQAYRSSSGNTIYF	TGTGCCAGCAGCCAAGCTTACAGGTCGAGCTCTGGAAACACCATATATTTT
NA	TRBJ2-2	TRBV25-1	few	16	CASSEFFTGRGGELFF	TGTGCCAGCAGTGAATTTTTTACAGGGAGAGGCGGGGAGCTGTTTTTT
NA	TRBJ1-5	TRBV30	NA	13	CAWSGTGVQPQHF	TGTGCCTGGAGTGGAACAGGAGTTCAGCCCCAGCATTTT
NA	TRBJ2-7	TRBV5-6	NA	13	CASSLPRSVEQYF	TGTGCCAGCAGCTTGCCCAGGTCGGTCGAGCAGTACTTC
NA	TRBJ2-7	TRBV4-3	NA	12	CASSQGGYEQYF	TGCGCCAGCAGCCAAGGAGGGTACGAGCAGTACTTC
TRBD1	TRBJ2-7	TRBV10-3	NA	15	CAIRETGAQPYEQYF	TGTGCCATCAGAGAAACAGGGGCCCAACCCTACGAGCAGTACTTC
NA	TRBJ1-3	TRBV6-5	NA	13	CASKQISGNTIYF	TGTGCCAGCAAGCAAATCTCTGGAAACACCATATATTTT
NA	TRBJ2-7	TRBV4-1	NA	16	CASSQDFDGVPYEQYF	TGCGCCAGCAGCCAAGATTTTGACGGGGTTCCCTACGAGCAGTACTTC
NA	TRBJ2-7	TRBV18	few	15	CASSPSAVREYEQYF	TGTGCCAGCTCACCGTCGGCAGTCAGGGAATACGAGCAGTACTTC
NA	TRBJ2-7	TRBV7-6	few	14	CASSLVGGSYEQYF	TGTGCCAGCAGCTTAGTTGGCGGCTCCTACGAGCAGTACTTC
TRBD1	TRBJ2-7	TRBV6-6	NA	15	CASSDLGQGTYEQYF	TGTGCCAGCAGTGACCTGGGACAGGGAACCTACGAGCAGTACTTC
TRBD2	TRBJ2-3	TRBV6-5	once	15	CASRPSGGDTDTQYF	TGTGCCAGCAGACCCAGCGGGGGAGACACAGATACGCAGTATTTT
NA	TRBJ2-3	TRBV30	few	13	CAWSVGLTDTQYF	TGTGCCTGGAGTGTCGGACTAACAGATACGCAGTATTTT
NA	TRBJ1-1	TRBV30	NA	13	CALSNSLNTEAFF	TGTGCCTTAAGTAACAGCCTGAACACTGAAGCTTTCTTT
NA	TRBJ1-5	TRBV5-4	few	15	CASSLSGASNQPQHF	TGTGCCAGCAGCTTGTCAGGGGCCAGCAATCAGCCCCAGCATTTT
TRBD1	TRBJ1-4	TRBV18	few	15	CASSPRTGGNEKLFF	TGTGCCAGCTCACCCCGGACAGGGGGAAATGAAAAACTGTTTTTT
TRBD2	TRBJ2-1	TRBV5-1	NA	18	CASSPPSRGLAAGDEQFF	TGCGCCAGCAGCCCGCCGAGTCGGGGACTAGCGGCGGGGGATGAGCAGTTCTTC
NA	TRBJ1-2	TRBV25-1	NA	13	CASSPRGWGGYTF	TGTGCCAGCAGCCCTCGCGGGTGGGGAGGCTACACCTTC
NA	TRBJ2-7	TRBV4-2	once	15	CASSQAITQGDEQYF	TGTGCCAGCAGCCAGGCTATTACCCAGGGCGACGAGCAGTACTTC
NA	TRBJ2-1	TRBV7-6	NA	15	CASTKLRGTYNEQFF	TGTGCCAGCACCAAATTAAGGGGAACCTACAATGAGCAGTTCTTC
NA	TRBJ2-7	TRBV14	few	14	CASSQGSGGSEQYF	TGTGCCAGCAGCCAAGGTAGTGGAGGGTCCGAGCAGTACTTC
TRBD1	TRBJ2-5	TRBV5-6	NA	15	CASSSNPTRGETQYF	TGTGCCAGCAGCTCCAACCCGACCAGGGGGGAGACCCAGTACTTC
NA	TRBJ1-2	TRBV11-2	NA	12	CASSWAGDGYTF	TGTGCCAGCAGCTGGGCAGGGGATGGCTACACCTTC
TRBD2	TRBJ2-7	TRBV4-1	few	18	CASSHGGLAGRSSYEQYF	TGCGCCAGCAGCCACGGAGGACTAGCGGGCAGATCCTCCTACGAGCAGTACTTC
TRBD2	TRBJ2-1	TRBV18	NA	15	CASSPGRSSYNEQFF	TGTGCCAGCTCACCCGGGAGGAGCTCCTACAATGAGCAGTTCTTC
NA	TRBJ2-3	TRBV10-3	NA	11	CATGMGDTQYF	TGTGCCACCGGGATGGGAGATACGCAGTATTTT
TRBD1	TRBJ1-1	TRBV11-2	few	14	CASSSGQGLAEAFF	TGTGCCAGCAGCTCCGGACAGGGACTTGCTGAAGCTTTCTTT
NA	TRBJ2-2	TRBV7-8	few	16	CASPGGQRGGTGELFF	TGTGCCAGCCCCGGTGGACAGCGGGGAGGCACCGGGGAGCTGTTTTTT
TRBD2	TRBJ2-4	TRBV5-5	few	14	CASSFASGTDIQYF	TGTGCCAGCAGCTTTGCTAGCGGGACGGACATTCAGTACTTC
NA	TRBJ2-7	TRBV9	few	14	CASSPGTLGREQYF	TGTGCCAGCAGCCCCGGGACACTCGGCCGCGAGCAGTACTTC
TRBD1	TRBJ2-1	TRBV5-5	NA	15	CASSSPGTAYNEQFF	TGTGCCAGCAGCTCCCCCGGGACAGCTTACAATGAGCAGTTCTTC
NA	TRBJ2-7	TRBV19	NA	14	CARSSRTPPWEQYF	TGTGCCCGATCCTCCCGGACTCCACCGTGGGAGCAGTACTTC
NA	TRBJ2-1	TRBV5-1	few	14	CASSRTVLRAEQFF	TGCGCCAGCAGCCGGACAGTCCTTAGGGCTGAGCAGTTCTTC
TRBD2	TRBJ2-7	TRBV25-1	few	18	CASSDPRTSGGSSYEQYF	TGTGCCAGCAGTGATCCCCGGACTAGCGGGGGTTCTAGCTACGAGCAGTACTTC
NA	TRBJ2-2	TRBV15	NA	15	CATTPLLTNTGELFF	TGTGCCACCACCCCCCTTCTTACGAACACCGGGGAGCTGTTTTTT